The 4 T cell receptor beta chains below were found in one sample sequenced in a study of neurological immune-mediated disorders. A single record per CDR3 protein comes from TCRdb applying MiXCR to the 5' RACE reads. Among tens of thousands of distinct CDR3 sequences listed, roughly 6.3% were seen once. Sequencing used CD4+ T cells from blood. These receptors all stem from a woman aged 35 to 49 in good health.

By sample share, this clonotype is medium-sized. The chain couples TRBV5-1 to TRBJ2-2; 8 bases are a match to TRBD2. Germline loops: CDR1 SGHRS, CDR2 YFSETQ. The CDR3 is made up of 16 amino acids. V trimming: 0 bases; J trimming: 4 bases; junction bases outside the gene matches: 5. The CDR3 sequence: CASSLGTSGRTGELFF. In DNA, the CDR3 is TGCGCCAGCAGCTTGGGAACTAGCGGACGCACCGGGGAGCTGTTTTTT.

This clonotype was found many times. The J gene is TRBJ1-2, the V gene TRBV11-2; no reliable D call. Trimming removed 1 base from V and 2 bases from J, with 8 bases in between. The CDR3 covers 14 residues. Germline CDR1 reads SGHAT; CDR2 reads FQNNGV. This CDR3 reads CASSLVDGNYGYTF. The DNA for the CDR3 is TGTGCCAGCAGCTTAGTAGACGGGAACTATGGCTACACCTTC.

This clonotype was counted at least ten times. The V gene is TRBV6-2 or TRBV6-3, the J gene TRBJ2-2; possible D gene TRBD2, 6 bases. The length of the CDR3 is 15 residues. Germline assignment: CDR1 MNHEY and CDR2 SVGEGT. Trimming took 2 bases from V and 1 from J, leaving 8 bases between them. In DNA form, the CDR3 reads TGTGCCAGCAGTTACCGGGACTTGAACACCGGGGAGCTGTTTTTT. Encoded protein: CASSYRDLNTGELFF.

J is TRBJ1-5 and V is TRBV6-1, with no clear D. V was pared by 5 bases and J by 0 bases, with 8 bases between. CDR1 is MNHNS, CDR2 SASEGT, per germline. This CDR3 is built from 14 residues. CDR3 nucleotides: TGTGCCAGCAGTATTGACGATAGCAATCAGCCCCAGCATTTT. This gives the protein CASSIDDSNQPQHF.